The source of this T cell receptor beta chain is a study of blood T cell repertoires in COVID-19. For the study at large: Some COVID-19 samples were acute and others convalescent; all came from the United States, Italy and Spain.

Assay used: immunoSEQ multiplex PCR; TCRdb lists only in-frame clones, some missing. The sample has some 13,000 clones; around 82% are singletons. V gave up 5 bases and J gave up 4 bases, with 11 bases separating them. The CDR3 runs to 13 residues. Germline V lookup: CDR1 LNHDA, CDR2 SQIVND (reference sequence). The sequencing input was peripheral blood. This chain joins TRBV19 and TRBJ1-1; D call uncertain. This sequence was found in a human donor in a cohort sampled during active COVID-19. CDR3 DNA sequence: TGTGCCAGTAGTCCTCTGCAGGCCACTGAAGCTTTCTTT. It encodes CASSPLQATEAFF.